This T cell receptor beta chain was captured in a study of regulatory T cells in long-lasting Graves disease (dated by TCRdb to about 2021). Background on the whole study: Newly diagnosed Graves' disease patients had taken antithyroid drugs for less than 3 months. This study used TCR sequencing and RNA sequencing of peripheral blood to compare persistent Graves' disease patients against newly diagnosed Graves' disease patients. The study was registered as a clinical trial and conducted in China. A total of some 35 samples underwent TCR sequencing: 13 from persistent and some 20 from newly diagnosed Graves' disease patients. Overall study outcomes, separate from this receptor: The authors noted that the small sample size was a limitation that may lower accuracy. Because the primary lesion, thyroid tissue, could not be accessed, the study looked at peripheral blood alone. Lower TCR Shannon entropy and fewer highly expanded clones were observed in persistent Graves' disease patients than in newly diagnosed patients, which suggested clonal expansion. A larger number of public clonotypes was shared among persistent patients (about 2,700) than among newly diagnosed patients (about 990). Only the TCR beta chain was sequenced and analyzed.

This clonotype was found many times. Its antigen is unknown. Base qualities are not provided; no much larger clone lies one nucleotide away. The library relied on multiplex PCR. TCRdb records Illumina HiSeq 4000 as the sequencer. TCR beta libraries were built with iRepertoire HTBI primers and Arm-PCR amplification of CDR3 regions. PCR products were gel purified before sequencing. Processing in the source paper ran as follows. Gene usage analysis of CDR3 amino acid clonotypes relied on the roughly 58 TRBV and 13 to 15 TRBJ segments identified across samples. COPE and FqMerger were used to merge the filtered high-quality paired reads into contigs. BLAST was used to align contigs to IMGT TRBV, TRBD and TRBJ reference genes, with CDR3 defined following IMGT. Any clonotype with a frequency above 0.1% was classified as a highly expanded clone. Shannon entropy was used to measure repertoire diversity, and the Gini coefficient was used to measure V-J evenness. Clonotypes shared by more than one individual were considered public. TCRdb applied fastp at Q25 and MiXCR to the public reads, then kept only in-frame beta chains. Here each entry gathers all rows of one CDR3 protein and keeps the most common genes and DNA. Here the V and J calls rest on TCRdb's processing, not on the authors' analysis. This sample gives about 530,000 distinct CDR3 sequences in total; 16% of them show up just once. The ten largest account for more than 20% of the sample.

Reading the label with the study, this specimen's time point is: newly diagnosed GD, antithyroid drugs for less than 3 months. RNA was extracted from PBMCs in TRIzol for both TCR sequencing and RNA sequencing. The diagnosis of Graves' disease was made according to American Thyroid Association guidelines. Patients for the study were recruited at an endocrinology department in Xi'an, China. From each patient, roughly 9 milliliters of peripheral blood was collected into an EDTA anticoagulant tube. Ficoll Paque Plus density gradient separation was used to isolate PBMCs, and no additional T cell sorting was done. An Agilent 2100 Bioanalyzer and agarose gel were used to check RNA quality, while a NanoDrop 2000 measured RNA concentration. The same specimen was also included in a second study, on T cells in Graves' hyperthyroidism and ophthalmopathy. That second publication adds: Stable Graves' hyperthyroidism was defined as no progression to ophthalmopathy during 18 months of follow-up. Hyperthyroidism patients were aged 18 to 65 years and newly diagnosed, with disease duration of less than 2 months. The study excluded patients with uncontrolled infections, other autoimmune diseases, pregnancy or lactation. Diagnoses were based on clinical symptoms, serum thyroxine and TRAb, thyroid ultrasound and orbital computed tomography. The TCR CDR3 was subjected to a first round of RT-PCR using the HTBI primer set and the Qiagen OneStep RT-PCR kit. Most expanded thyroid clonotypes (frequency above 0.001) were also detected in blood, suggesting blood repertoires may reflect thyroid immune responses. A 13 V-J signature model separated ophthalmopathy from stable hyperthyroidism, with around 91% sensitivity and roughly 84% specificity in cross-validation and 80%/75% in testing. In validation, progression to ophthalmopathy was predicted by the model with approximately 67% sensitivity and roughly 76% specificity, a median of roughly 6.4 months before onset. TCR V-J signatures able to tell the groups apart were searched for in a discovery cohort of around 95 patients, of whom 43 had Graves' ophthalmopathy and roughly 57 had stable Graves' hyperthyroidism. Prospective prediction of ophthalmopathy was tested in an independent validation cohort of some 20 hyperthyroidism patients and 17 patients who later progressed to ophthalmopathy. The approximately 100 discovery patients were divided at random into training and test sets in a 7:3 ratio. The study also compared thyroid tissue and blood T-cell repertoires from about six Graves' hyperthyroidism patients. After sampling, hyperthyroidism patients received methimazole starting at 30 mg daily, and ophthalmopathy patients received high-dose intravenous methylprednisolone. Libraries were constructed in a second round of multiplex PCR, after which size selection and purification were carried out. The libraries were sequenced on an Illumina HiSeq2000 using paired-end 100 bp reads. Raw data were processed with SOAPnuke, discarding reads with adapters, uncalled bases, mean Phred below 15, or no exact constant-primer or identifier match. COPE v1.2.5 was used to merge high-quality paired reads, and clonotypes were defined as unique nucleotide sequences. MiTCR v1.1 was used to align clonotypes to the IMGT TRBV, TRBD and TRBJ reference segments. Analysis was restricted to V-J combinations with a frequency above 0.0001, which covered about 99% of repertoires. The TCS score was defined as F50 (clonal expansion) divided by E x V (chaos), with BLOSUM62-based TCRdist calculated between CDR3 peptides within each V-J. Welch's t-statistics and random forest reduced fewer than 550 V-J features to 13, which were used in a naive Bayes classifier (R e1071). No statistical method was used to fix the sample size in advance, and group allocation was not hidden from the investigators. The paper reports TCR Vbeta CDR3 sequencing of some 140 peripheral blood samples: fewer than 50 ophthalmopathy, fewer than 85 hyperthyroidism and roughly 17 progressor patients.

Here the sequenced sample was peripheral blood mononuclear cells (PBMCs), taken at new diagnosis, from a patient treated with antithyroid drugs. The source of this sequence is a woman aged 40-60 years with Graves disease. Donor details come from another sample of the same person, matched by shared clones.

The encoded CDR3 is CASSTSGGDTGELFF. The DNA sequence follows: TGTGCCAGCAGCACTAGCGGGGGGGACACCGGGGAGCTGTTTTTT. This chain is built from TRBV7-3 and TRBJ2-2; 13 junctional bases match TRBD2. The germline V gene yields SGHTA for CDR1 and FQGTGA for CDR2. For this chain, trimming is 5 bases at the V end and 3 bases at the J end, and the number of junction bases without a gene match is 0. The CDR3 measures 15 amino acids from cysteine to phenylalanine. The kept DNA is CDR3 alone, 45 bases in frame from the first base.